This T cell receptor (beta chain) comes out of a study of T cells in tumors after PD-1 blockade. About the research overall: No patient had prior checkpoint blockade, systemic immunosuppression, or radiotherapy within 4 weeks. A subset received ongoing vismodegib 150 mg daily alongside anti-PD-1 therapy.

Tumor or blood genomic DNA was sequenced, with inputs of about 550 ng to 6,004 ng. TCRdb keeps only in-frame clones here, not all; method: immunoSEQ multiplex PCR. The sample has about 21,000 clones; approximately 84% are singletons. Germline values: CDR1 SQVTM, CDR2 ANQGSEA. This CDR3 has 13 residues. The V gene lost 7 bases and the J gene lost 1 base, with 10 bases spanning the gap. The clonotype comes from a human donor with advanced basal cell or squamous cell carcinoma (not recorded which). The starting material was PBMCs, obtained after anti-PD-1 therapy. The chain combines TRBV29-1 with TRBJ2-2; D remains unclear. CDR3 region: CSADGRNTGELFF. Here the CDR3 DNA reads TGCAGCGCCGACGGCAGGAACACCGGGGAGCTGTTTTTT.